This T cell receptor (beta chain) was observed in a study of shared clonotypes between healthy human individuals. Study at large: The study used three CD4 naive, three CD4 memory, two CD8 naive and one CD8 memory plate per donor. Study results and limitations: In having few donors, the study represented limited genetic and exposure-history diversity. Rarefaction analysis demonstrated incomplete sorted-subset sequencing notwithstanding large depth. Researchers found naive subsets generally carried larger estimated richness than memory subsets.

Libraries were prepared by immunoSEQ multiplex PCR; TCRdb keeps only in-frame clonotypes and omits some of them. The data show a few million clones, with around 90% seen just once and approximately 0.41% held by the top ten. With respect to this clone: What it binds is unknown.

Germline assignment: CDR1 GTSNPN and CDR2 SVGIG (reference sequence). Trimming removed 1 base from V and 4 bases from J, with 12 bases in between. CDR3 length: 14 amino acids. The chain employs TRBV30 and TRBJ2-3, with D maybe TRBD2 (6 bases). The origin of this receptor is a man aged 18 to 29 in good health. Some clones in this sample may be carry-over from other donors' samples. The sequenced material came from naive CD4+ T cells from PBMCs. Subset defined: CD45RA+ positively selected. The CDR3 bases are TGTGCCTGGAGTGGGGGGGTCGGTTCAGATACGCAGTATTTT. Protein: CAWSGGVGSDTQYF.